This T cell receptor (beta chain) is from a study of radiotherapy plus CTLA-4 blockade in lung cancer. At the level of the study: Across the patients, objective responses occurred in under 20%, and disease control in roughly 30%.

TCRdb keeps only in-frame clones here, not all; method: immunoSEQ multiplex PCR. The sample shows tens of thousands of clones, roughly 86% of them seen only once. The V and J ends lost 10 bases and 6 bases, in that order; junction bases with no gene match: 11. The CDR3 contains 14 residues. The V gene's germline CDR1 is MDHEN and CDR2 SYDVKM. Regarding this clone: The antigen is not known.

Overall study findings and caveats: The best predictor of response was reported to be early blood T cell clone dynamics, with interferon-beta. There was expansion of tumor-derived TCR clones in blood after radiotherapy plus ipilimumab.

Those patients who had chemo-refractory metastatic non-small-cell lung cancer were given focal radiation along with CTLA-4 blockade through ipilimumab. The source was peripheral blood, collected from a patient treated with radiotherapy plus ipilimumab. The rearrangement joins TRBV28 to TRBJ2-2; 7 bases align to TRBD1. The receptor was isolated from a human donor with non-small cell lung cancer that progressed on radiotherapy plus ipilimumab. CDR3 residues: CAIGQGVKAGELFF. The CDR3 coding sequence is TGTGCCATCGGCCAGGGGGTGAAGGCCGGGGAGCTGTTTTTT.